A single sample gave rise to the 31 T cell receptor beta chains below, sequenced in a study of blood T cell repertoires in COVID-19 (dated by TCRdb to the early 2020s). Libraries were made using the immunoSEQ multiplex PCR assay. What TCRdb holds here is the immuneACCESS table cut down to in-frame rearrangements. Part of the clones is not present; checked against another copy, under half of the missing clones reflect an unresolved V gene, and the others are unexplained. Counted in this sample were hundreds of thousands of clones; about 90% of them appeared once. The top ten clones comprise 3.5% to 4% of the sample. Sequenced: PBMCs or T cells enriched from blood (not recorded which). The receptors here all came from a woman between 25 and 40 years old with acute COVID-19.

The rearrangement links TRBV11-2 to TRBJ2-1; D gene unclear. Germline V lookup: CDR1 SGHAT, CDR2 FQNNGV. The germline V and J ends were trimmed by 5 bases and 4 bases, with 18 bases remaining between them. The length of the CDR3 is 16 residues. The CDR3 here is CASSQTYIAAYNEQFF. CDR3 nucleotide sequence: TGTGCCAGCAGCCAAACGTACATAGCAGCTTACAATGAGCAGTTCTTC. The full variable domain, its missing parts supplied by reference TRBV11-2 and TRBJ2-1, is EAGVAQSPRYKIIEKRQSVAFWCNPISGHATLYWYQQILGQGPKLLIQFQNNGVVDDSQLPKDRFSAERLKGVDSTLKIQPAKLEDSAVYLCASSQTYIAAYNEQFFGPGTRLTVL.

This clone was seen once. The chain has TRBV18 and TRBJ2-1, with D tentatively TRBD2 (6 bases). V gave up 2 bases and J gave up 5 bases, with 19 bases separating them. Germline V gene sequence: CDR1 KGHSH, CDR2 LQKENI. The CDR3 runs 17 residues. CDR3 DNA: TGTGCCAGCTCACCAAGGGCAGGCGGGGTTGGGGACAATGAGCAGTTCTTC. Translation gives CASSPRAGGVGDNEQFF.

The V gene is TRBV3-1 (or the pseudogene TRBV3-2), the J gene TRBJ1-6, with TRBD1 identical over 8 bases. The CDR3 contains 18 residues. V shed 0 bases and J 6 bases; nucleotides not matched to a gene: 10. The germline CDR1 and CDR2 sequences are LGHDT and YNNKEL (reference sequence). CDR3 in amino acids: CASSQDSRGRSVNSPLHF. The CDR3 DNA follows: TGTGCCAGCAGCCAAGACAGCAGGGGGCGATCTGTTAATTCACCCCTCCACTTT.

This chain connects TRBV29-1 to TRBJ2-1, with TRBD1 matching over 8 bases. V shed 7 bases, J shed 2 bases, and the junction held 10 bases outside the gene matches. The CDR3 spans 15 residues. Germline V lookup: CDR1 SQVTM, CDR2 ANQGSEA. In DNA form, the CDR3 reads TGCAGCGCCCAGGACAGGGATTCTCCCTACAATGAGCAGTTCTTC. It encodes CSAQDRDSPYNEQFF.

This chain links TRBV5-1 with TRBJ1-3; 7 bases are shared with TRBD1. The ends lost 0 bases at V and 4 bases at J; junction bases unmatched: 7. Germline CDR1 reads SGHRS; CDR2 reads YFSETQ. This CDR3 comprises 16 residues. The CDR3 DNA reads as TGCGCCAGCAGCTTGGCCGGGACAGTCTTCGGAAACACCATATATTTT. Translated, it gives CASSLAGTVFGNTIYF.

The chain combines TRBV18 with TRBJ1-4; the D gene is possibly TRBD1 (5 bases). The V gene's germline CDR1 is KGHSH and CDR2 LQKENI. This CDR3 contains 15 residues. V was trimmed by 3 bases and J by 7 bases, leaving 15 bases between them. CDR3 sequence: CASSPLGGELEKLFF. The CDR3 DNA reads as TGTGCCAGCTCACCCCTAGGAGGGGAACTTGAAAAACTGTTTTTT.

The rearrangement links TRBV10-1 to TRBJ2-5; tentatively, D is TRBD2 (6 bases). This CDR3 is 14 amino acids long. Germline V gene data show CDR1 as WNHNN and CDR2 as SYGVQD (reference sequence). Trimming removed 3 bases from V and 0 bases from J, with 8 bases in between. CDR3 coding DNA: TGCGCCAGCAGTGACGGGGGAGACCAAGAGACCCAGTACTTC. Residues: CASSDGGDQETQYF.

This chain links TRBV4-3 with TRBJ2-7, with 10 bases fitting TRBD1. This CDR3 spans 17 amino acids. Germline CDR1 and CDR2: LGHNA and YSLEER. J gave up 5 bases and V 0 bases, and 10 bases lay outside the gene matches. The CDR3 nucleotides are TGCGCCAGCAGCCAAGACCCCGCGGGACAGGGGTTTGACGAGCAGTACTTC. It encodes CASSQDPAGQGFDEQYF.

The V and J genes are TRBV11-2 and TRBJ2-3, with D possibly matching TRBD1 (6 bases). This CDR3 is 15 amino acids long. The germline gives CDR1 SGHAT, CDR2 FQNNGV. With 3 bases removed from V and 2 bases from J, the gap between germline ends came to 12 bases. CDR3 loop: CASSFSNRDTDTQYF. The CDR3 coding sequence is TGTGCCAGCAGCTTCTCTAACAGGGACACAGATACGCAGTATTTT.

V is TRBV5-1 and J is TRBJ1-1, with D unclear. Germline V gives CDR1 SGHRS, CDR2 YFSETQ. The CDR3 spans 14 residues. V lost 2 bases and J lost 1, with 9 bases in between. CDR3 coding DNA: TGCGCCAGCAGCTTTGGGCGTGAGAACACTGAAGCTTTCTTT. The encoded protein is CASSFGRENTEAFF.

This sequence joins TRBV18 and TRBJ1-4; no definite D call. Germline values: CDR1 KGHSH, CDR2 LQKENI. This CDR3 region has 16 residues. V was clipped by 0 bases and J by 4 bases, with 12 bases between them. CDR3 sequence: CASSPPSWEGNEKLFF. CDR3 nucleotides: TGTGCCAGCTCACCACCGTCTTGGGAGGGTAATGAAAAACTGTTTTTT.

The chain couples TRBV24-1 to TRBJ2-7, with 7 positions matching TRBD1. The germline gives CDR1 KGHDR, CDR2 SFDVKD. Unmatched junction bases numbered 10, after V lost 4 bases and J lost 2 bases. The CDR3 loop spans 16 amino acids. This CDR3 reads CATSDTSTGNAYEQYF. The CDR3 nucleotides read TGTGCCACCAGTGACACATCGACAGGGAACGCCTACGAGCAGTACTTC.

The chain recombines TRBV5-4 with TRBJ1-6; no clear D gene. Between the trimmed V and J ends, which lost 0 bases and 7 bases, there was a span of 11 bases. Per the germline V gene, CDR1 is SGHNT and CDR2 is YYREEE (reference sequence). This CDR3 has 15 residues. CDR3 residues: CASSLAGTRNSPLHF. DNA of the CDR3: TGTGCCAGCAGCTTGGCGGGAACGAGGAATTCACCCCTCCACTTT.

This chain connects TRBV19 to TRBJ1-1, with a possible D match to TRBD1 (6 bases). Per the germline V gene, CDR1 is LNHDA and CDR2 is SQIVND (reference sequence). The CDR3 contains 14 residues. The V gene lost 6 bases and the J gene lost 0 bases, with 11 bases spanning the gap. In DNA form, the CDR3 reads TGTGCCAGTAGCTACAGGGTTTTGAACACTGAAGCTTTCTTT. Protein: CASSYRVLNTEAFF.

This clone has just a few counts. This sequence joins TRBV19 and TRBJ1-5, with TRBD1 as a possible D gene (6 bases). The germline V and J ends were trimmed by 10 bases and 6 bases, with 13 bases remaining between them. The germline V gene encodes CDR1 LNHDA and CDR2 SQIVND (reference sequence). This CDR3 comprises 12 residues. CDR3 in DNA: TGTGCCACCGCAGGGGTTGGTCAGCCCCAGCATTTT. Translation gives CATAGVGQPQHF.

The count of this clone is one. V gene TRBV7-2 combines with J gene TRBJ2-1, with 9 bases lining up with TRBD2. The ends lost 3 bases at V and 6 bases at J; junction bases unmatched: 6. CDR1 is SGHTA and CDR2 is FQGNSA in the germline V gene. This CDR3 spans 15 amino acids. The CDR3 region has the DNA TGTGCCAGCAGCTTTATTAGCGGGGGATCCAATGAGCAGTTCTTC. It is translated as CASSFISGGSNEQFF. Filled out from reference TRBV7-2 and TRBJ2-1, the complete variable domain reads GAGVSQSPSNKVTEKGKDVELRCDPISGHTALYWYRQSLGQGLEFLIYFQGNSAPDKSGLPSDRFSAERTGGSVSTLTIQRTQQEDSAVYLCASSFISGGSNEQFFGPGTRLTVL.

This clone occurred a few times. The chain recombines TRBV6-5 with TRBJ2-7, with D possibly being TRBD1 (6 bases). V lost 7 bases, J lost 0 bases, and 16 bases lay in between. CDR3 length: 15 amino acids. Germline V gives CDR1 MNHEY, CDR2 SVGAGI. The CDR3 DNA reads TGTGCCAGCACCCCGGTGAGGGGGAGCTCCTACGAGCAGTACTTC. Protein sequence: CASTPVRGSSYEQYF.

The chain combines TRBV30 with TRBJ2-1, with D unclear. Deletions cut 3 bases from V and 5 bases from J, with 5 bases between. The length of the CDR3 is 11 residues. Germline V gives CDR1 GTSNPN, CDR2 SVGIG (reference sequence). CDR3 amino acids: CAWRINNEQFF. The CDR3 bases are TGTGCCTGGAGAATTAACAATGAGCAGTTCTTC.

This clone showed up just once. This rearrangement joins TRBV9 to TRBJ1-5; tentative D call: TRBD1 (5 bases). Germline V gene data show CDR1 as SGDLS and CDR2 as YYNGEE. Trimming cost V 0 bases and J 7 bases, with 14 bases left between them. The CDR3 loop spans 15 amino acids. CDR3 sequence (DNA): TGTGCCAGCAGCGTAGGGGCCGCAGGGCGCCAGCCCCAGCATTTT. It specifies CASSVGAAGRQPQHF.

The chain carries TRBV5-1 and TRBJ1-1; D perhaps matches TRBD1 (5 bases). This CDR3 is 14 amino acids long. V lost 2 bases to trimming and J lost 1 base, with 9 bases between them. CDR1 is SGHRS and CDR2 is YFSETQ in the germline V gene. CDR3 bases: TGCGCCAGCAGCTTCGACAGAGAGAACACTGAAGCTTTCTTT. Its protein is CASSFDRENTEAFF.

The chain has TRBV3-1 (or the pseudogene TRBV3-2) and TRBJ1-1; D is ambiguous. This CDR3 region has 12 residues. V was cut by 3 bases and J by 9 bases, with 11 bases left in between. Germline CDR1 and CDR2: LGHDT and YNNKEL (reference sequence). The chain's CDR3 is CASSQEQTKAFF. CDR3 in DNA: TGTGCCAGCAGCCAGGAGCAGACCAAAGCTTTCTTT.

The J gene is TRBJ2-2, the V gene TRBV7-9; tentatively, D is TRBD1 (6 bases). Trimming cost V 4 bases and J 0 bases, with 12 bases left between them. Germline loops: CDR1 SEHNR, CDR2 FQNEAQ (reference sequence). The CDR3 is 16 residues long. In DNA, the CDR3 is TGTGCCAGCAGCTCTGACAGGCGCTCGAACACCGGGGAGCTGTTTTTT. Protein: CASSSDRRSNTGELFF.

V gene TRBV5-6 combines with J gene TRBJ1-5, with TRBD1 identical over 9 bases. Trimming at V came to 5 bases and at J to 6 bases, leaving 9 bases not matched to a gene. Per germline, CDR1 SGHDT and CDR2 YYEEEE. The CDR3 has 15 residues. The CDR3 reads CASSRGQGGGQPQHF. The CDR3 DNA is TGTGCCAGCAGTCGGGGACAGGGAGGAGGTCAGCCCCAGCATTTT. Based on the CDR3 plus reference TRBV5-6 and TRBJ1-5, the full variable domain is DAGVTQSPTHLIKTRGQQVTLRCSPKSGHDTVSWYQQALGQGPQFIFQYYEEEERQRGNFPDRFSGHQFPNYSSELNVNALLLGDSALYLCASSRGQGGGQPQHFGDGTRLSIL.

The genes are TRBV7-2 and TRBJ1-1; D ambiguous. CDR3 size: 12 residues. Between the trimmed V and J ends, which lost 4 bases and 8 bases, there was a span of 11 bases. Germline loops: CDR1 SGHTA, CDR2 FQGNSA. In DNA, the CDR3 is TGTGCCAGCAGCTACCCTTCTACGGAAGCTTTCTTT. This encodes CASSYPSTEAFF. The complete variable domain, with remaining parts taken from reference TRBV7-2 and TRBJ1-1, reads GAGVSQSPSNKVTEKGKDVELRCDPISGHTALYWYRQSLGQGLEFLIYFQGNSAPDKSGLPSDRFSAERTGGSVSTLTIQRTQQEDSAVYLCASSYPSTEAFFGQGTRLTVV.

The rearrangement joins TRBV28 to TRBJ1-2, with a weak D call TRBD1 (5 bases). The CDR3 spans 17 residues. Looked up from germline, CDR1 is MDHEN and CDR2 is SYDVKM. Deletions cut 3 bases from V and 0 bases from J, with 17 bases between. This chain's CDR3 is CASSLALGAGANYGYTF. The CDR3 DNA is TGTGCCAGCAGTTTGGCTTTAGGGGCAGGAGCTAACTATGGCTACACCTTC.

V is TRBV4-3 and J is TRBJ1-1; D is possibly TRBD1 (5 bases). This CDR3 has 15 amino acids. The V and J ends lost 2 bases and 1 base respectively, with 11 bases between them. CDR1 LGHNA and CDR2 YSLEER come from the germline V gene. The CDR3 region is CASSQTVQGNTEAFF. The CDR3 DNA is TGCGCCAGCAGCCAAACGGTCCAGGGGAACACTGAAGCTTTCTTT.

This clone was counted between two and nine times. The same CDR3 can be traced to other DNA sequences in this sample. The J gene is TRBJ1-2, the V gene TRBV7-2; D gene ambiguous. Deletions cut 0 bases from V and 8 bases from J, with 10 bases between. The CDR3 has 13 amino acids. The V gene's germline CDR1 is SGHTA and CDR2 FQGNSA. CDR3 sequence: CASSLAGSGGYTF. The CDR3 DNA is TGTGCCAGCAGCTTAGCCGGGAGCGGGGGCTACACCTTC.

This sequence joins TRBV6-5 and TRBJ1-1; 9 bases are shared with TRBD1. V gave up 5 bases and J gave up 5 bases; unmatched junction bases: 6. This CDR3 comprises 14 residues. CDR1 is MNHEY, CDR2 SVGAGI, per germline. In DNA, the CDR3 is TGTGCCAGCAGTCACAGGGGGCTAACTACTGAAGCTTTCTTT. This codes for CASSHRGLTTEAFF.

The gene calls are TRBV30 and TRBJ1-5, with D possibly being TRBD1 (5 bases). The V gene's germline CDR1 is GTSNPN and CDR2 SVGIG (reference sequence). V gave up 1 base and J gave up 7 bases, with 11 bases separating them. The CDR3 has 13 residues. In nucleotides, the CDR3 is TGTGCCTGGAGTGCGTCAGGGCGGCAGCCCCAGCATTTT. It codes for CAWSASGRQPQHF.

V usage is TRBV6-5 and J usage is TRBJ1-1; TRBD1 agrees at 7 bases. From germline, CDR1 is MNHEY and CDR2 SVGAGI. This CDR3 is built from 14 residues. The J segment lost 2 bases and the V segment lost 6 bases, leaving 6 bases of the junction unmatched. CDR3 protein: CASSGTGVNTEAFF. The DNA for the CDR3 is TGTGCCAGCAGCGGCACAGGGGTAAACACTGAAGCTTTCTTT.

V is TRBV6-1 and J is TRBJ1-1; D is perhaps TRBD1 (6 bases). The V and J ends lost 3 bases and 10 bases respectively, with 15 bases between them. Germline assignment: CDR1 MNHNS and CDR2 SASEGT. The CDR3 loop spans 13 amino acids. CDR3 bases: TGTGCCAGCAGTGAGAACAGGGTGTTACGAGCTTTCTTT. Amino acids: CASSENRVLRAFF.